This note documents a single T cell receptor (beta chain) sequence. The data stem from a study of T cell changes during pregnancy in multiple sclerosis. The V and J ends lost 2 bases and 0 bases, in that order; junction bases with no gene match: 1. Germline CDR1 reads MNHEY; CDR2 reads SMNVEV (reference sequence). The CDR3 is 16 residues long. Measured with immunoSEQ multiplex PCR; TCRdb has only the in-frame clones, and not every one. The sample holds 30,000 to 40,000 clones, around nine tenths seen once. This chain uses TRBV27 with TRBJ2-3, with TRBD2 matching 11 bases. The sequence was obtained from a female donor in good health, enrolled as a control in a pregnancy study. The sample here was CD4+ T cells from peripheral blood mononuclear cells, taken after pregnancy. Here the CDR3 reads CASSLRTSGSTDTQYF. Here the CDR3 DNA reads TGTGCCAGCAGTTTAAGGACTAGCGGGAGCACAGATACGCAGTATTTT.